This T cell receptor beta chain appears in the sequencing data of a study of PD-L1 blockade in urothelial cancer. Across the study: Most patients, twenty-five of 29, were males with bladder-origin cancer.

V was pared by 5 bases and J by 4 bases, with 11 bases between. CDR1 is LNHNV and CDR2 is YYDKDF in the germline V gene (reference sequence). The CDR3 is 14 residues long. Study conclusions and caveats: When pretreatment blood TCR clonality was below the median, it predicted better survival.

Pretreatment and on-treatment samples were taken, numbering 1 to 8 per patient. Repertoires were generated with immunoSEQ multiplex PCR, while TCRdb's copy carries only in-frame clones and drops some. The table includes roughly 27,000 clones, around 87% detected once. A note on this clone: Its antigen is not known.

The sample here was PBMCs, taken around atezolizumab (anti-PD-L1) treatment. The receptor comes from a man aged 45-60 years with urothelial cancer. V and J are TRBV15 and TRBJ1-4; no clear D gene. In DNA, the CDR3 is TGTGCCACCAGCCCACCACGGGGTAATGAAAAACTGTTTTTT. Amino acid sequence: CATSPPRGNEKLFF. The variable domain in full, completed from reference TRBV15 and TRBJ1-4, reads DAMVIQNPRYQVTQFGKPVTLSCSQTLNHNVMYWYQQKSSQAPKLLFHYYDKDFNNEADTPDNFQSRRPNTSFCFLDIRSPGLGDTAMYLCATSPPRGNEKLFFGSGTQLSVL.